The 5 T cell receptor beta chains given below trace back to one sample, sequenced in a study of T cell changes during pregnancy in multiple sclerosis. Assay used: immunoSEQ multiplex PCR; TCRdb lists only in-frame clones, some missing. The sample includes some 36,000 clones, approximately 89% of them seen just once. Material: CD4+ T cells from peripheral blood mononuclear cells, obtained in the second trimester of pregnancy. These receptors were taken from a female donor in good health, enrolled as a control in a pregnancy study.

The J gene is TRBJ2-7, the V gene TRBV5-4, with D maybe TRBD1 (5 bases). V gave up 4 bases and J gave up 4 bases, with 12 bases separating them. The CDR3 consists of 13 residues. Germline CDR1 reads SGHNT; CDR2 reads YYREEE (reference sequence). CDR3: CASSLPDSYEQYF. CDR3 nucleotide sequence: TGTGCCAGCAGCCTCCCAGACAGTTACGAGCAGTACTTC.

The rearrangement uses TRBV30 and TRBJ2-2; 7 bases align to TRBD2. Germline V gene data show CDR1 as GTSNPN and CDR2 as SVGIG (reference sequence). Trimming cost V 1 base and J 6 bases; bases outside gene matches: 5. The CDR3 consists of 14 residues. CDR3 in DNA: TGTGCCTGGAGTGACGGAGCGGGGTCCGGGGAGCTGTTTTTT. This encodes CAWSDGAGSGELFF.

The chain recombines TRBV6-5 with TRBJ2-7; 8 nucleotides match TRBD1. CDR1 is MNHEY, CDR2 SVGAGI, per germline. V trimming: 6 bases; J trimming: 3 bases; junction bases outside the gene matches: 7. The CDR3 has 14 residues. The CDR3 nucleotides are TGTGCCAGCAGATTAGGACAGGGAAGCTACGAGCAGTACTTC. Translation: CASRLGQGSYEQYF.

This clone has just one count. The rearrangement joins TRBV28 to TRBJ1-4, with 7 bases aligning to TRBD1. Germline-derived CDR1 and CDR2 are MDHEN and SYDVKM. After removal of 3 bases from V and 8 bases from J, the junction contained 9 bases not matched to a gene. This CDR3 has 15 residues. Here the CDR3 DNA reads TGTGCCAGCAGTTTCCAAGGGGGCGATAGGGAAAAACTGTTTTTT. Its protein product is CASSFQGGDREKLFF. Full variable domain (rest looked up from reference TRBV28 and TRBJ1-4): DVKVTQSSRYLVKRTGEKVFLECVQDMDHENMFWYRQDPGLGLRLIYFSYDVKMKEKGDIPEGYSVSREKKERFSLILESASTNQTSMYLCASSFQGGDREKLFFGSGTQLSVL.

This chain joins TRBV7-2 and TRBJ2-7, with a tentative D call TRBD1 (5 bases). V was clipped by 5 bases and J by 5 bases, with 13 bases between them. Germline CDR1 SGHTA, CDR2 FQGNSA. The CDR3 runs 13 residues. CDR3 DNA: TGTGCCAGCAGCCCCCAGGGCCTCCACGAGCAGTACTTC. It yields the protein CASSPQGLHEQYF.